This T cell receptor (beta chain) was observed in a study of T cell responses to AZD1222 COVID-19 vaccine. The V gene's germline CDR1 is LNHNV and CDR2 YYDKDF (reference sequence). This CDR3 has 14 residues. Trimming removed 1 base from V and 0 bases from J, with 7 bases in between. This clone was seen a few times. Its matching antigen is unknown. Study-wide results and limits: There were vaccine-associated CD4 TCRs across spike, dominant at 160-218 and 743-854.

The method was immunoSEQ multiplex PCR; TCRdb's version includes in-frame clones alone and lacks a portion of them. The sample holds about 150,000 clones, more than 85% seen once. The material was peripheral blood, obtained 28 days after the second AZD1222 dose. The rearrangement uses TRBV15 and TRBJ2-7; TRBD1 might be the D (5 bases). The TCR sequence derives from an adult who received the AZD1222 COVID-19 vaccine. The CDR3, as DNA: TGTGCCACCAGCAGAGGGGGCGGCTCCTACGAGCAGTACTTC. Residues: CATSRGGGSYEQYF.